These 2 T cell receptor beta chains originate from one sample sequenced in a study of blood T cell repertoires in COVID-19. Sequencing used immunoSEQ multiplex PCR; TCRdb keeps in-frame clones, though not all of them. Of 140,000 or so clones in the sample, more than 60% are singletons; the top ten hold roughly 2%. Sequencing was carried out using peripheral blood. All receptors derive from a woman aged 55 to 70 with acute or convalescent COVID-19.

Here the CDR3 reads CASSSPGRQGFGEQYF. Here the CDR3 DNA reads TGTGCCAGCAGCTCCCCGGGTCGACAGGGCTTCGGCGAGCAGTACTTC. This sequence joins TRBV7-8 and TRBJ2-7; 7 bases agree with TRBD1. The CDR3 totals 16 residues. CDR1 and CDR2 (germline): SGHVS, FQNEAQ. V trimming: 4 bases; J trimming: 6 bases; junction bases outside the gene matches: 15.

V is TRBV7-6 and J is TRBJ2-5; 8 bases agree with TRBD2. Per the germline V gene, CDR1 is SGHVS and CDR2 is FNYEAQ. The junction had 6 bases not matched to a gene; V was cut back by 0 bases and J by 0 bases. The CDR3 is made up of 17 amino acids. The CDR3 DNA reads TGTGCCAGCAGCTTAGCCGCGGGAGGCTCGTACCAAGAGACCCAGTACTTC. The encoded protein is CASSLAAGGSYQETQYF.